A single sample gave rise to the 5 T cell receptor beta chains below, sequenced in a study of blood T cell repertoires in COVID-19. TCRdb keeps only in-frame clones here, not all; method: immunoSEQ multiplex PCR. The sample has under 400,000 clones; 90% are singletons. Sequencing used peripheral blood. The source of these receptors is a man aged 18 to 35 with active or convalescent COVID-19.

The rearrangement links TRBV3-1 (or the pseudogene TRBV3-2) to TRBJ1-5, with TRBD1 matching over 10 bases. CDR1 and CDR2 from the germline V gene are LGHDT and YNNKEL (reference sequence). CDR3 length equals 20 residues. After removal of 1 base from V and 9 bases from J, the junction contained 21 bases not matched to a gene. The CDR3 DNA follows: TGTGCCAGCAGCCAAGTACCGGACAGGGGGTCGTTGTTGATTTTTCGGCCCCAGCATTTT. This translates into CASSQVPDRGSLLIFRPQHF.

J is TRBJ2-7 and V is TRBV28; TRBD1 aligns across 10 bases. The germline V gene has CDR1 MDHEN and CDR2 SYDVKM. The CDR3 spans 14 residues. V shed 4 bases and J 5 bases; nucleotides not matched to a gene: 5. CDR3 protein: CASSSGQGNHEQYF. CDR3 DNA: TGTGCCAGCAGTTCGGGACAGGGGAACCACGAGCAGTACTTC.

V is TRBV3-1 (or the pseudogene TRBV3-2) and J is TRBJ2-7; 11 nucleotides agree with TRBD2. The V segment lost 4 bases and the J segment 0 bases; nucleotides outside the gene matches: 5. Germline V gene data show CDR1 as LGHDT and CDR2 as YNNKEL (reference sequence). This CDR3 region has 16 residues. The DNA for the CDR3 is TGTGCCAGCAGCCGGGGCGGACTAGCGGGCTCCTACGAGCAGTACTTC. Translation: CASSRGGLAGSYEQYF.

The chain uses TRBV28 and TRBJ1-6; D is unclear. This CDR3 region has 17 residues. Per germline, CDR1 MDHEN and CDR2 SYDVKM. The V gene lost 4 bases and the J gene lost 0 bases, with 13 bases spanning the gap. The CDR3 protein is CASSSFSRSSYNSPLHF. The CDR3, as DNA: TGTGCCAGCAGTTCTTTTAGTAGGAGCTCCTATAATTCACCCCTCCACTTT.

This rearrangement joins TRBV6-5 to TRBJ1-4, with TRBD1 matching over 10 bases. The V gene's germline CDR1 is MNHEY and CDR2 SVGAGI. CDR3 size: 13 residues. V was pared by 6 bases and J by 8 bases, with 3 bases of the junction left unmatched. The CDR3 DNA sequence: TGTGCCAGCAGACAGGACAGGGGGGAAAAACTGTTTTTT. Translated: CASRQDRGEKLFF.